This record concerns one TCR beta chain sequence. What it binds is not known. The data are from a study of T-cell memory formation after mild COVID-19. Broader study findings: Some clones that responded turned up in pre-infection memory, which suggests that cross-reactive memory joined in. CD4/CD8 balance characterized clones contracting day 15 to 85, and CD4+ skew characterized later expanders.

The V gene lost 6 bases and the J gene lost 6 bases, with 11 bases spanning the gap. The CDR3 is 12 amino acids. Germline V gene lookup returns CDR1 SGHTA and CDR2 FQGNSA. Researchers used 5'RACE with constant-segment primers to make TCR alpha and TCR beta cDNA libraries that carry sample barcodes and UMIs. TCRdb re-analysed the 5' RACE reads in MiXCR, keeping a single row per CDR3 protein. The sample records a few hundred thousand distinct CDR3 sequences, around 15% being singletons. Sequenced material: PBMCs or a T cell subset sorted from them (not recorded which). The V and J genes are TRBV7-2 and TRBJ1-2, with D hard to call. The sequence was obtained from a man in his late teens or twenties who had mild COVID-19 (a few samples of this study predate the infection). Cell type and time point are not known. The CDR3 DNA reads as TGTGCCAGCAGGCGCGCCGGGGATGGCTACACCTTC. Encoded protein: CASRRAGDGYTF.